These 2 T cell receptor beta chains were sequenced from one sample in a study of identical twins. A single record per CDR3 protein comes from TCRdb applying MiXCR to the 5' RACE reads. The data hold fewer than 250,000 distinct CDR3 sequences, with 6% to 8.5% observed a single time. The same sample was also studied in work on yellow fever vaccine responses in identical twins.

Sequencing was done on a sample of CD8+ T cells sorted from blood. Receptor source: a young woman in good health.

This clonotype was detected ten times or more. The V gene is TRBV4-2, the J gene TRBJ1-5; 7 nucleotides line up with TRBD1. The V and J ends lost 2 bases and 4 bases, in that order; junction bases with no gene match: 5. The germline V gene has CDR1 LGHNA and CDR2 YNFKEQ. This CDR3 region has 15 residues. CDR3 nucleotides: TGTGCCAGCAGCCAAACTGGGACAGCGAATCAGCCCCAGCATTTT. This encodes CASSQTGTANQPQHF.

This clonotype was seen at least ten times. The V call is TRBV27, the J call TRBJ1-1; 7 bases line up with TRBD1. Per germline, CDR1 MNHEY and CDR2 SMNVEV (reference sequence). The CDR3 loop spans 14 amino acids. The trim removed 6 bases at V and 2 bases at J, leaving 6 bases unmatched. Written as DNA, the CDR3 is TGTGCCAGCAGAAGAAGGGGGCCCAACACTGAAGCTTTCTTT. Encoded protein: CASRRRGPNTEAFF.